This TCR beta chain came from a study of Ad26.COV2.S vaccination and SARS-CoV-2 variants. Study overall: Administration of Ad26.COV2.S was intramuscular, either once or twice 56 days apart.

This table comes from immunoSEQ multiplex PCR, and its TCRdb copy is limited to in-frame clones, with some not included. This sample carries some 250,000 clones, more than 75% of them seen once, and the ten largest clones take over 8.5%. In the case of this clone: The target antigen is unknown.

Notes on the study in general: While placebo recipients had lower spike-specific TCR breadth, vaccine recipients had more. The TCR breadth and depth analyses may have understated or missed part of the total T cell responses.

This CDR3 has 16 amino acids. Between the trimmed V and J ends, which lost 2 bases and 2 bases, there was a span of 14 bases. Germline V CDR1 and CDR2: MDHEN, SYDVKM. Described treatment: about 20 received Ad26.COV2.S at low or high dose, single or two shots; five or six received placebo; per-sample allocation not given. Vaccine and placebo recipients were sampled on day 63 after the first injection. This sequence joins TRBV28 and TRBJ2-3; no clear D gene. The sequence came from a person aged 18-60 years who received the Ad26.COV2.S COVID-19 vaccine or a placebo. The sequencing here drew on peripheral blood, taken in a trial of Ad26.COV2.S vaccine versus placebo. The CDR3 DNA reads as TGTGCCAGCAGTTTAAGTGGTCCGAGATTCACAGATACGCAGTATTTT. Translated, it gives CASSLSGPRFTDTQYF.